The clone carrying this T cell receptor (beta chain) was picked up a small number of times. TCRdb independently ran MiXCR on the reads; one entry per CDR3 protein. The table has around 530,000 distinct CDR3 sequences, less than 30% seen once. This entry belongs to a study of T cell repertoires in cytomegalovirus infection. This CDR3 comprises 18 residues. Germline V lookup: CDR1 LNHDA, CDR2 SQIVND (reference sequence). V trimming: 5 bases; J trimming: 7 bases; junction bases outside the gene matches: 13. Sequencing was done on a sample of PBMCs. The chain uses TRBV19 and TRBJ2-1, with TRBD2 matching over 14 bases. The sequence was collected from a human donor in good health (CMV status not recorded). Some clones in this sample may be carry-over from other donors' samples. This CDR3 is CASSPSTGTSGSRNEQFF. The DNA of the CDR3 is TGTGCCAGTAGTCCCTCGACCGGGACTAGCGGGAGTAGGAATGAGCAGTTCTTC.